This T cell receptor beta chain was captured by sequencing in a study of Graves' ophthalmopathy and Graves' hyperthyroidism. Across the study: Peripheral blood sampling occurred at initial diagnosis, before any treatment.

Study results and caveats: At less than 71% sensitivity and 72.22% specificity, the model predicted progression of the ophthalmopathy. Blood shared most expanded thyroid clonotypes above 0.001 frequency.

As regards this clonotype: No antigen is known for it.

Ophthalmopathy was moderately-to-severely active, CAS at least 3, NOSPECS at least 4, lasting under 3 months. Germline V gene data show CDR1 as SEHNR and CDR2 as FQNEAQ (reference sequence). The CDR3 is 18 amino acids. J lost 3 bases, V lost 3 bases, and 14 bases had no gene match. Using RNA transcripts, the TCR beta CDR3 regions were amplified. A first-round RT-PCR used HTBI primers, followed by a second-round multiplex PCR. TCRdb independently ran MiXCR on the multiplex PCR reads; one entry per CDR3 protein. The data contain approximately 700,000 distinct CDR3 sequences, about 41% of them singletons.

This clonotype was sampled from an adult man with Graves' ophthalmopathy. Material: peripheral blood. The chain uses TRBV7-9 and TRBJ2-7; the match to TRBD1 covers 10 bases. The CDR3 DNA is TGTGCCAGCAGCTTTCGCCGGGACAGGGGCACCCAATACTACGAGCAGTACTTC. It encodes CASSFRRDRGTQYYEQYF.